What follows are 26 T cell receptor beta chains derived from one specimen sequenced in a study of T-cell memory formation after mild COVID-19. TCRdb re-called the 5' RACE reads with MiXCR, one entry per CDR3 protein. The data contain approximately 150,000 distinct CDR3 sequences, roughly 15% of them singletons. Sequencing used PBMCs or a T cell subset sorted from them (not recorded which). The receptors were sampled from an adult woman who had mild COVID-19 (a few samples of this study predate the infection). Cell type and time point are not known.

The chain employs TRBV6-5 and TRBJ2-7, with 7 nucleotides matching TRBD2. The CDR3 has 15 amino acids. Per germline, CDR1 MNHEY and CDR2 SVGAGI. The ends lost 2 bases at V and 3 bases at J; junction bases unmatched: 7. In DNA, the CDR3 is TGTGCCAGCAGTTACGTGGCTAGCGGAGGCTACGAGCAGTACTTC. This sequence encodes CASSYVASGGYEQYF.

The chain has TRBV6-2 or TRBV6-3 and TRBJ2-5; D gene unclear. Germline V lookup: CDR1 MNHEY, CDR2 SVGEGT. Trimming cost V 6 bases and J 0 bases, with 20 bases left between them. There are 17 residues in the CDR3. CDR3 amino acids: CASRSASTPKYQETQYF. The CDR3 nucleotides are TGTGCCAGCAGATCCGCTTCTACACCGAAATACCAAGAGACCCAGTACTTC.

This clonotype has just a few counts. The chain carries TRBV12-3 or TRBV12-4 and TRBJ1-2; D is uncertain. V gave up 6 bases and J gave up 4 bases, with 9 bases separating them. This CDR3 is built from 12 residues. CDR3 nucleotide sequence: TGTGCCAGCAGCCTAGGACCCTATGGCTACACCTTC. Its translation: CASSLGPYGYTF.

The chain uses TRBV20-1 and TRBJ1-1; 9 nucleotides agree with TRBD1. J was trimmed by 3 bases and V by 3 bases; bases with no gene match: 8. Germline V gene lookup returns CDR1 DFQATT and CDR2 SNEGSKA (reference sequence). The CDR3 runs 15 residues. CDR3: CSARPADRGDTEAFF. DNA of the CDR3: TGCAGTGCTAGGCCCGCCGACAGGGGGGACACTGAAGCTTTCTTT.

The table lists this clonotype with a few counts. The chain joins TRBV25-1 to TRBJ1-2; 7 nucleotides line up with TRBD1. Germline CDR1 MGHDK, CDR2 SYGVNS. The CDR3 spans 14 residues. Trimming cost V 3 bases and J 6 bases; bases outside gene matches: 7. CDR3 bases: TGTGCCAGCAGTGATTCCGGGACAGTGCATGGCTACACCTTC. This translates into CASSDSGTVHGYTF.

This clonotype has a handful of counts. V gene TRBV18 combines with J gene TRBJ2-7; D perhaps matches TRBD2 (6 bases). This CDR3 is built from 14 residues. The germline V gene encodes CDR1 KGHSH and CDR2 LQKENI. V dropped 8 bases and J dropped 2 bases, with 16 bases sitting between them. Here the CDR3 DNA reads TGTGCCAGCCGTCCCCGGGAGACCCCCTACGAGCAGTACTTC. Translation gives CASRPRETPYEQYF.

CDR3 protein: CASSVIDVRWHTGANYGYTF. The CDR3 DNA reads TGTGCCAGCAGTGTCATAGACGTTAGGTGGCACACAGGTGCTAACTATGGCTACACCTTC. V is TRBV6-4 and J is TRBJ1-2, with D possibly TRBD1 on 5 matching bases. Germline V gene data show CDR1 as MRHNA and CDR2 as SNTAGT. The V and J ends lost 4 bases and 0 bases respectively, with 27 bases between them. The CDR3 contains 20 residues.

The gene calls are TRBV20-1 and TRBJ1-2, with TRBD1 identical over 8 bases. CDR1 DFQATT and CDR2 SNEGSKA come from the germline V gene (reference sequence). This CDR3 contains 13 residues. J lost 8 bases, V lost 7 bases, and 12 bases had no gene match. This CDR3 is CSGRTGTPWGYTF. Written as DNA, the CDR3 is TGCAGTGGTCGGACAGGGACCCCCTGGGGCTACACCTTC.

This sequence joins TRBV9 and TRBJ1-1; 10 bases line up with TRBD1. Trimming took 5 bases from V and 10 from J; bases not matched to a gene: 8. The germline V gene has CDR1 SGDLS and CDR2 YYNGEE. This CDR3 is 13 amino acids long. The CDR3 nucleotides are TGTGCCAGCAGACCCGGGACAGGGGTGAGAGCTTTCTTT. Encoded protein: CASRPGTGVRAFF.

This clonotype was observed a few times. The CDR3 coding sequence is TGTGCCAGCAGCTTATTTTTCCGGACTAGCGGGAGTGCCCAGAGCTCCTACAATGAGCAGTTCTTC. Its translation: CASSLFFRTSGSAQSSYNEQFF. The chain joins TRBV11-2 to TRBJ2-1, with 13 bases matching TRBD2. V lost 2 bases, J lost 0 bases, and 16 bases stayed unmatched. CDR1 SGHAT and CDR2 FQNNGV come from the germline V gene. CDR3 length: 22 residues. The entire variable domain, with the rest obtained from reference TRBV11-2 and TRBJ2-1, is as follows: EAGVAQSPRYKIIEKRQSVAFWCNPISGHATLYWYQQILGQGPKLLIQFQNNGVVDDSQLPKDRFSAERLKGVDSTLKIQPAKLEDSAVYLCASSLFFRTSGSAQSSYNEQFFGPGTRLTVL.

The CDR3 is CASGGLTLHF. Written as DNA, the CDR3 is TGTGCCAGCGGAGGTCTCACCCTCCACTTT. The chain has TRBV12-3 or TRBV12-4 and TRBJ1-6, with D hard to call. The ends were cut back, 8 bases at V and 14 bases at J, with 10 bases in the middle. The CDR3 length is 10 residues.

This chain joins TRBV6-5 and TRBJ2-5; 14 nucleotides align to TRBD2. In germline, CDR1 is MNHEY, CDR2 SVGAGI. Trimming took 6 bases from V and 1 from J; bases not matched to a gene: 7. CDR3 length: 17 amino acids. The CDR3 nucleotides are TGTGCCAGCAGAGGACTAGCGGGAGGTTACTCCCAAGAGACCCAGTACTTC. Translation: CASRGLAGGYSQETQYF.

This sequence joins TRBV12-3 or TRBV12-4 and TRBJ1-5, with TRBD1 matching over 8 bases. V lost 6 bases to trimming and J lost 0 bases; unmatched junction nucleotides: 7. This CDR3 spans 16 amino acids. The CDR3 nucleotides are TGTGCCAGCAGGATAACAGGGGGTTATAGCAATCAGCCCCAGCATTTT. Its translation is CASRITGGYSNQPQHF.

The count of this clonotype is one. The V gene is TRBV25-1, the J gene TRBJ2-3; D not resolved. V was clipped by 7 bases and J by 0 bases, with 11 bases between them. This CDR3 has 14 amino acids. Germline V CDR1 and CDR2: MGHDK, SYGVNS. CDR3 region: CASTPGSSTDTQYF. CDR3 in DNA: TGTGCCAGCACCCCGGGTTCTAGCACAGATACGCAGTATTTT. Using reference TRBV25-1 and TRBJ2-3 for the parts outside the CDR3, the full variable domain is EADIYQTPRYLVIGTGKKITLECSQTMGHDKMYWYQQDPGMELHLIHYSYGVNSTEKGDLSSESTVSRIRTEHFPLTLESARPSHTSQYLCASTPGSSTDTQYFGPGTRLTVL.

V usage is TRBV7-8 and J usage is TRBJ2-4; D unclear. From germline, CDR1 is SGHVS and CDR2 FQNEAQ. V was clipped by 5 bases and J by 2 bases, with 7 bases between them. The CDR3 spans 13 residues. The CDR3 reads CASSQASKNIQYF. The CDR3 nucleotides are TGTGCCAGCAGCCAGGCCTCCAAAAACATTCAGTACTTC. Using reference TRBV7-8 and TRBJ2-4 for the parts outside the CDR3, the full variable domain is GAGVSQSPRYKVAKRGQDVALRCDPISGHVSLFWYQQALGQGPEFLTYFQNEAQLDKSGLPSDRFFAERPEGSVSTLKIQRTQQEDSAVYLCASSQASKNIQYFGAGTRLSVL.

The CDR3 reads CASSSVGGSYNEQFF. In nucleotides, the CDR3 is TGCGCCAGCAGCTCGGTGGGCGGCTCCTACAATGAGCAGTTCTTC. The chain combines TRBV5-1 with TRBJ2-1; D is ambiguous. V was shortened by 3 bases and J by 0 bases, with 10 bases between the two germline ends. There are 15 residues in the CDR3. CDR1 and CDR2 (germline): SGHRS, YFSETQ.

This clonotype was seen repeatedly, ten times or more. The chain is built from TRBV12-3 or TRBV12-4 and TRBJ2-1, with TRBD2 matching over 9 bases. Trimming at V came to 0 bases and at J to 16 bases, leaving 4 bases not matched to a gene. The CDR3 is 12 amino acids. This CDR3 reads CASSLAAGGPFF. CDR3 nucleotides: TGTGCCAGCAGTTTAGCGGCGGGAGGGCCCTTCTTC.

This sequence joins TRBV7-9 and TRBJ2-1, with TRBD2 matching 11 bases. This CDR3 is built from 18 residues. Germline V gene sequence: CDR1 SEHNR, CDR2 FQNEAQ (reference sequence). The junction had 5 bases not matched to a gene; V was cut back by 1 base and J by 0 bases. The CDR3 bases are TGTGCCAGCAGCTTAGGGGCTCTAGCGGGGGGCTCCTACAATGAGCAGTTCTTC. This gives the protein CASSLGALAGGSYNEQFF. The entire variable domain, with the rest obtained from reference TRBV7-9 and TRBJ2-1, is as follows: DTGVSQNPRHKITKRGQNVTFRCDPISEHNRLYWYRQTLGQGPEFLTYFQNEAQLEKSRLLSDRFSAERPKGSFSTLEIQRTEQGDSAMYLCASSLGALAGGSYNEQFFGPGTRLTVL.

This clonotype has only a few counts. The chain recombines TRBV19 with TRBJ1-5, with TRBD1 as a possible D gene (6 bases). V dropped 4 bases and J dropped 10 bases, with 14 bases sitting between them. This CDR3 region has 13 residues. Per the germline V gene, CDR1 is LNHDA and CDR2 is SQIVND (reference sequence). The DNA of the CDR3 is TGTGCCAGTAGTAGTAGGGGGTATCCTCCCCAGCATTTT. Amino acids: CASSSRGYPPQHF.

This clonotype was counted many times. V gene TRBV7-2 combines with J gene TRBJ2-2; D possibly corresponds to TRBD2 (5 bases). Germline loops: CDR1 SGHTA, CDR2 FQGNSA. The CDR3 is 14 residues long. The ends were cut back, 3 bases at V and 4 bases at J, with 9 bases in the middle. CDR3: CASSLGAATGELFF. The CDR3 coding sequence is TGTGCCAGCAGCTTGGGAGCGGCCACCGGGGAGCTGTTTTTT.

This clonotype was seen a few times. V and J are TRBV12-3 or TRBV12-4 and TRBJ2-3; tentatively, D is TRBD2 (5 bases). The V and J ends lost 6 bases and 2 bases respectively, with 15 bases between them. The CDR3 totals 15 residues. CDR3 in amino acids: CASRVSDYPTDTQYF. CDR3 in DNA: TGTGCCAGCAGGGTTAGTGACTATCCCACAGATACGCAGTATTTT.

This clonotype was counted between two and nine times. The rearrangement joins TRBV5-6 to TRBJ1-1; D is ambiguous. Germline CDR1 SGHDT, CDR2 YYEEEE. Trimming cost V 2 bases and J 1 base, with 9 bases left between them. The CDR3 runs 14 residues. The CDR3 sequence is CASSLGRRNTEAFF. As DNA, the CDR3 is TGTGCCAGCAGCTTAGGTCGGAGGAACACTGAAGCTTTCTTT.

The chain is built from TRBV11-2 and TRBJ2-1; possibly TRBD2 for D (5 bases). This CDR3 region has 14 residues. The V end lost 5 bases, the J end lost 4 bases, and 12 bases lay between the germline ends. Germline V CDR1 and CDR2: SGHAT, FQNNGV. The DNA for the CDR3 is TGTGCCAGCAGCCGGAGGACTGGGTACAATGAGCAGTTCTTC. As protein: CASSRRTGYNEQFF. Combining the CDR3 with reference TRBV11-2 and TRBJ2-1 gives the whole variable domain EAGVAQSPRYKIIEKRQSVAFWCNPISGHATLYWYQQILGQGPKLLIQFQNNGVVDDSQLPKDRFSAERLKGVDSTLKIQPAKLEDSAVYLCASSRRTGYNEQFFGPGTRLTVL.

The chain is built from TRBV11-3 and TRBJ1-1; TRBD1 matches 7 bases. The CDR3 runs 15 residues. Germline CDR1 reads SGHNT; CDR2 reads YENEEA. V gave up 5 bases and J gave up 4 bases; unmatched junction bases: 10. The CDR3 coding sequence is TGTGCCAGCAGCCCTCGAACAGGGGTGCTCACTGAAGCTTTCTTT. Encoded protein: CASSPRTGVLTEAFF.

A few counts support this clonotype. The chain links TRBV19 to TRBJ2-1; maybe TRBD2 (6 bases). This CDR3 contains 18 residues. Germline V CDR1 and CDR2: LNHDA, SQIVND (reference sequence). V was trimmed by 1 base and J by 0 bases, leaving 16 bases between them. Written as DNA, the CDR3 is TGTGCCAGTAGTATAGTTTTTGCCGGGAGAAGCTCCTACAATGAGCAGTTCTTC. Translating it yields CASSIVFAGRSSYNEQFF.

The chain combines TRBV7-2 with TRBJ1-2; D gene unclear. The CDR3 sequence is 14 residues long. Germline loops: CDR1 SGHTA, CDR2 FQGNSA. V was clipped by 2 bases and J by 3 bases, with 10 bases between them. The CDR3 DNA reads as TGTGCCAGCAGCTTACAGTCAGCGGACTATGGCTACACCTTC. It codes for CASSLQSADYGYTF.